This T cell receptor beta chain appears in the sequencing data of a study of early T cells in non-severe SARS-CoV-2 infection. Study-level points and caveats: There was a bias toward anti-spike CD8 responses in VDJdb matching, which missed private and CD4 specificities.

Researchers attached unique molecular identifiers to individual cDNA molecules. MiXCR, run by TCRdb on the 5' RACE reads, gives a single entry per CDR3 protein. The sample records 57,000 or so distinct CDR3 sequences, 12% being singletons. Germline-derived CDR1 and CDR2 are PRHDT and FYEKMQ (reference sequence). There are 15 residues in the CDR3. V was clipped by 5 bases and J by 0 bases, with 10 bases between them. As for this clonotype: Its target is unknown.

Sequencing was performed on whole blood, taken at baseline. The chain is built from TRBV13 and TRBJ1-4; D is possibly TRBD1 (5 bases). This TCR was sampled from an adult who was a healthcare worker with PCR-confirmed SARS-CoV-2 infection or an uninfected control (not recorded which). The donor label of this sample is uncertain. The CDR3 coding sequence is TGTGCCAGCAGCACGGGGCCCACAACTAATGAAAAACTGTTTTTT. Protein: CASSTGPTTNEKLFF.